The clone carrying this TCR beta chain appeared a few times. RNA transcripts provided the source from which TCR beta CDR3 regions were amplified. A first-round RT-PCR of the TCR CDR3 used the HTBI primer set. Using its own MiXCR run on the multiplex PCR reads, TCRdb lists one record per CDR3 protein. This sample has some 510,000 distinct CDR3 sequences, with around 21% found just once. CDR1 and CDR2 (germline): LNHDA, SQIVND (reference sequence). The CDR3 contains 15 residues. J lost 5 bases, V lost 1 base, and 7 bases had no gene match. Each 10 ml fresh peripheral blood draw supplied the PBMCs. This specimen comes from a study of T cells in Graves' hyperthyroidism and ophthalmopathy.

The V gene is TRBV19, the J gene TRBJ2-5; 7 nucleotides match TRBD1. The sequence was obtained from a man between 18 and 29 years old with Graves' hyperthyroidism. The sample was blood. CDR3 region: CASSIAGGSVETQYF. As DNA, the CDR3 is TGTGCCAGTAGTATAGCAGGGGGATCGGTGGAGACCCAGTACTTC.